These 3 T cell receptor beta chains share one sample of origin, sequenced in a study of patients and donors after allogeneic stem cell transplantation. TCRdb analysed the RT-PCR reads with MiXCR anew, one entry per CDR3 protein. The profile shows 84,000 or so distinct CDR3 sequences, 48% of them singletons. Sequences were obtained from blood, either unsorted or a sorted T cell fraction (not recorded which). These receptors all come from a human donor who was either an allogeneic HSCT recipient or a stem cell or donor lymphocyte infusion donor (not recorded which). It is not recorded whose cells these are; they may come from a transplant donor.

The genes are TRBV9 and TRBJ2-2, with 13 bases lining up with TRBD2. J lost 4 bases, V lost 3 bases, and 9 bases had no gene match. Per germline, CDR1 SGDLS and CDR2 YYNGEE. The CDR3 has 18 residues. This chain's CDR3 is CASSARTSGSGVTGELFF. The CDR3 DNA reads TGTGCCAGCAGCGCCCGGACTAGCGGGAGCGGCGTCACCGGGGAGCTGTTTTTT. Combining the CDR3 with reference TRBV9 and TRBJ2-2 gives the whole variable domain DSGVTQTPKHLITATGQRVTLRCSPRSGDLSVYWYQQSLDQGLQFLIQYYNGEERAKGNILERFSAQQFPDLHSELNLSSLELGDSALYFCASSARTSGSGVTGELFFGEGSRLTVL.

V is TRBV7-2 and J is TRBJ1-5; D gene unclear. The CDR3 runs to 14 residues. The V and J ends lost 3 bases and 2 bases respectively, with 8 bases between them. The germline V gene encodes CDR1 SGHTA and CDR2 FQGNSA. For the CDR3, the DNA is TGTGCCAGCAGCTTCGAGAGGGGCAATCAGCCCCAGCATTTT. Residues: CASSFERGNQPQHF.

The V call is TRBV28, the J call TRBJ2-5; 7 nucleotides line up with TRBD2. Germline assignment: CDR1 MDHEN and CDR2 SYDVKM. Trimming at V came to 6 bases and at J to 5 bases, leaving 9 bases not matched to a gene. The CDR3 covers 14 residues. CDR3 sequence: CASSPVTGRETQYF. In DNA, the CDR3 is TGTGCCAGCAGCCCGGTTACCGGGAGGGAGACCCAGTACTTC.